A single sample is the source of the 5 T cell receptor beta chains below, sequenced in a study of blood T cell repertoires in COVID-19 (TCRdb year 2020). Library prep was done by the immunoSEQ multiplex PCR assay. The clones in this table, taken by TCRdb from immuneACCESS, are in-frame only. Not every clone is retained; where verified, under half of the shortfall comes from an unresolved V gene, and the cause of the rest is unknown. The sample profile shows 100,000 or so clones; about 89% of them were found once. The top ten constitute about 18% of the sample. Sequencing was carried out using peripheral blood. These receptors all stem from a man aged 50-60 years with acute or convalescent COVID-19.

This clone was seen only once. This chain links TRBV10-3 with TRBJ1-1, with D possibly being TRBD1 (5 bases). The CDR3 has 14 amino acids. Germline V CDR1 and CDR2: ENHRY, SYGVKD. Trimming shortened V by 5 bases and J by 4 bases, and 14 bases separated the two germline ends. The CDR3 loop reads CAISPAGSGTEAFF. DNA of the CDR3: TGTGCCATCAGTCCGGCAGGGTCGGGCACTGAAGCTTTCTTT.

J is TRBJ1-1 and V is TRBV4-1; D is unclear. The CDR3 is 14 amino acids. The germline CDR1 and CDR2 sequences are MGHRA and YSYEKL. The ends were cut back, 4 bases at V and 5 bases at J, with 14 bases in the middle. This CDR3 is CASSPGNRGTEAFF. In DNA form, the CDR3 reads TGCGCCAGCAGCCCGGGCAACCGCGGGACTGAAGCTTTCTTT.

The chain has TRBV14 and TRBJ1-2; D is perhaps TRBD1 (6 bases). The V end lost 4 bases, the J end lost 4 bases, and 19 bases lay between the germline ends. CDR1 and CDR2 (germline): SGHDN, FVKESK. This CDR3 contains 16 residues. The CDR3: CASSPNRGTRGYGYTF. The CDR3 nucleotides read TGTGCCAGCAGCCCAAATAGGGGGACCCGGGGCTATGGCTACACCTTC. Looking up the rest from reference TRBV14 and TRBJ1-2 gives the full variable domain: EAGVTQFPSHSVIEKGQTVTLRCDPISGHDNLYWYRRVMGKEIKFLLHFVKESKQDESGMPNNRFLAERTGGTYSTLKVQPAELEDSGVYFCASSPNRGTRGYGYTFGSGTRLTVV.

The chain joins TRBV5-1 to TRBJ1-2; TRBD1 matches 9 bases. Germline V lookup: CDR1 SGHRS, CDR2 YFSETQ. This CDR3 spans 14 amino acids. V gave up 4 bases and J gave up 5 bases; unmatched junction bases: 6. CDR3 in DNA: TGCGCCAGCAGCCGGACAGGGGACCCTTATGGCTACACCTTC. It codes for CASSRTGDPYGYTF.

The V and J genes are TRBV7-6 and TRBJ1-5; TRBD1 matches at 10 bases. This CDR3 region has 17 residues. The germline gives CDR1 SGHVS, CDR2 FNYEAQ. V gave up 3 bases and J gave up 1 base; unmatched junction bases: 6. The CDR3 region is CASSLTGGAWSNQPQHF. The CDR3 coding sequence is TGTGCCAGCAGCTTGACAGGGGGCGCCTGGAGCAATCAGCCCCAGCATTTT.